The clone carrying this T cell receptor beta chain has a count of ten or more. Its antigen is still unknown. The sample belongs to a study of T-cell memory formation after mild COVID-19. Points from the study as a whole: That cross-reactive memory joined was suggested by some responding clones appearing in pre-infection memory.

Deletions cut 3 bases from V and 5 bases from J, with 16 bases between. CDR1 and CDR2 from the germline V gene are MDHEN and SYDVKM. CDR3 size: 16 residues. Constant-segment primers and 5'RACE yielded cDNA libraries for TCR alpha and TCR beta, each carrying sample barcodes and UMIs. TCRdb itself ran the 5' RACE reads through MiXCR, one entry per CDR3 protein. The sample shows 280,000 or so distinct CDR3 sequences, approximately 19% of them seen only once. This sequence joins TRBV28 and TRBJ2-2, with D possibly TRBD2 on 5 matching bases. This sequence originates from a man aged 18 to 29 who had mild COVID-19 (a few samples of this study predate the infection). Cell type and time point are not known. The source material was PBMCs or a T cell subset sorted from them (not recorded which). CDR3 DNA sequence: TGTGCCAGCAGTTTTGGACTCTCAATGGGGACCGGGGAGCTGTTTTTT. This codes for CASSFGLSMGTGELFF.